This T cell receptor (beta chain) is drawn from a study of blood T cell repertoires in COVID-19. Assay: immunoSEQ multiplex PCR; the TCRdb copy retains only in-frame clones and omits some. There are approximately 66,000 clones in the sample; 85% to 90% occur only once, and 5.5% to 8% lies in the top ten. V dropped 4 bases and J dropped 0 bases, with 11 bases sitting between them. The length of the CDR3 is 15 residues. In germline, CDR1 is SNHLY, CDR2 FYNNEI. The specimen sequenced was peripheral blood. This clonotype was obtained from a man in his fifties or sixties with active COVID-19. The chain has TRBV2 and TRBJ2-3; D is ambiguous. The DNA of the CDR3 is TGTGCCAGCAGTGTTCACCCTACTAGCACAGATACGCAGTATTTT. As protein: CASSVHPTSTDTQYF.